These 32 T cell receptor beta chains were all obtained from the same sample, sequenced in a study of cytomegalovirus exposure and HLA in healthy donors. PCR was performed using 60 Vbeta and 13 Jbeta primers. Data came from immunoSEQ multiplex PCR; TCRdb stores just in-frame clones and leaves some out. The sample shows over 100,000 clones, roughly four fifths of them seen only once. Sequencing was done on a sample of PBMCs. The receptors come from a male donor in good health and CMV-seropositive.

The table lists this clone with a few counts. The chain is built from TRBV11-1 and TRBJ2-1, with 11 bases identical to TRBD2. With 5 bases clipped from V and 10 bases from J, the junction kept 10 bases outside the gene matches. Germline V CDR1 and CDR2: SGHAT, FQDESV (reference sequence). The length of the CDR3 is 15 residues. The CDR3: CASSILAGESQEQFF. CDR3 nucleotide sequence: TGTGCCAGCAGCATACTAGCGGGAGAATCCCAAGAGCAGTTCTTC.

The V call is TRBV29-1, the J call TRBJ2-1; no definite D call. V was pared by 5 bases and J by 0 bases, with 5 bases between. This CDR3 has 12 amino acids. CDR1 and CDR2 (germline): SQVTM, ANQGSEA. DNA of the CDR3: TGCAGCGTTTCGAGCTCCTACAATGAGCAGTTCTTC. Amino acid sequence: CSVSSSYNEQFF.

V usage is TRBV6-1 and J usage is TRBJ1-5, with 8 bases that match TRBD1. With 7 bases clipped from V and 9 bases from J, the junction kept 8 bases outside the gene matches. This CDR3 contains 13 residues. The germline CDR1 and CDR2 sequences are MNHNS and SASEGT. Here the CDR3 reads CASTRQGYWPQHF. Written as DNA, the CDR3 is TGTGCCAGCACAAGACAGGGGTATTGGCCCCAGCATTTT.

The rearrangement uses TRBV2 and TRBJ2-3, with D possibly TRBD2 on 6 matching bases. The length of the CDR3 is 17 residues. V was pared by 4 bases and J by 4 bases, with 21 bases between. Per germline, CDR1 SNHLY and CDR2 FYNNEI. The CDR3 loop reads CASSVSGAGLLSDTQYF. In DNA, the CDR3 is TGTGCCAGCAGTGTCTCGGGTGCGGGACTTCTCTCAGATACGCAGTATTTT. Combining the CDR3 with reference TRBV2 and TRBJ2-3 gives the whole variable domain EPEVTQTPSHQVTQMGQEVILRCVPISNHLYFYWYRQILGQKVEFLVSFYNNEISEKSEIFDDQFSVERPDGSNFTLKIRSTKLEDSAMYFCASSVSGAGLLSDTQYFGPGTRLTVL.

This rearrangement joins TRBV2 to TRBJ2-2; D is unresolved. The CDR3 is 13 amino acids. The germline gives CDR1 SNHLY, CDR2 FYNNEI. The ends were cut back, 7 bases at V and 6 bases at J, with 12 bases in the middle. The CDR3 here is CASKEVKAGELFF. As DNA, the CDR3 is TGTGCCAGCAAAGAGGTTAAGGCCGGGGAGCTGTTTTTT.

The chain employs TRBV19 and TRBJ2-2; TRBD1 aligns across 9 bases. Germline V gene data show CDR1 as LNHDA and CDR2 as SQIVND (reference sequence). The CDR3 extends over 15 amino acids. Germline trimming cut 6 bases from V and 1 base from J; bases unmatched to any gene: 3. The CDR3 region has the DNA TGTGCCAGTAGCAGGGACAGGGTGAACACCGGGGAGCTGTTTTTT. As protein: CASSRDRVNTGELFF.

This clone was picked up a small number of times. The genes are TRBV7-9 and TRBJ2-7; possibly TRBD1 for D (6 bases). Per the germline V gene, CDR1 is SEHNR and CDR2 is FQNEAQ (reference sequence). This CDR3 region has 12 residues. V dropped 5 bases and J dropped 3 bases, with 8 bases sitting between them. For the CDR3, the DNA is TGTGCCAGCAGCCGGACAGTCTACGAGCAGTACTTC. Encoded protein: CASSRTVYEQYF.

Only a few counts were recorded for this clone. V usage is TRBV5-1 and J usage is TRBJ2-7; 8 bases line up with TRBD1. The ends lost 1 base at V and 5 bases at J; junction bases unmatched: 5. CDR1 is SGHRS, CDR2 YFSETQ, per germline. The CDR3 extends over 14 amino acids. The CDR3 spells CASSLRTGSDEQYF. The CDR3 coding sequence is TGCGCCAGCAGCTTGAGGACAGGGTCCGACGAGCAGTACTTC.

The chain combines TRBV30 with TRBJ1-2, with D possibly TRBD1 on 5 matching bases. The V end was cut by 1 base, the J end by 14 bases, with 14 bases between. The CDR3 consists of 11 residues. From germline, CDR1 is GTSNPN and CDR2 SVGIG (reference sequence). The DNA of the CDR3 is TGTGCCTGGAGTGCAGGGATGGCGCGGACCTTC. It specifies CAWSAGMARTF.

The CDR3 DNA reads as TGTGCCAGTAGGCCGGGACTAGCGGGGTCCAATGAGCAGTTCTTC. Protein: CASRPGLAGSNEQFF. The V and J genes are TRBV19 and TRBJ2-1, with 13 positions matching TRBD2. This CDR3 region has 15 residues. V dropped 6 bases and J dropped 6; count of bases not matched to a gene: 5. The V gene's germline CDR1 is LNHDA and CDR2 SQIVND (reference sequence).

Written as DNA, the CDR3 is TGTGCCAGTAGAGGACAGGGGTCTGGCACCATATATTTT. It codes for CASRGQGSGTIYF. This chain links TRBV7-2 with TRBJ1-3, with TRBD1 identical over 9 bases. The germline V gene encodes CDR1 SGHTA and CDR2 FQGNSA. The CDR3 is made up of 13 amino acids. Germline trimming cut 9 bases from V and 9 bases from J; bases unmatched to any gene: 9.

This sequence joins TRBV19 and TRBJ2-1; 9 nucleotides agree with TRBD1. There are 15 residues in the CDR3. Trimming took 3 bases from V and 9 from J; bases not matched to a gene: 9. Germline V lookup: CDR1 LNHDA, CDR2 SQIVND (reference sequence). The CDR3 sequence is CASSIRDRDGGEQFF. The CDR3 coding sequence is TGTGCCAGTAGTATCCGGGACAGGGATGGGGGTGAGCAGTTCTTC.

The CDR3 DNA reads TGTGCCAGCAGCAGGGACAGAAAAGAGACCCAGTACTTC. Amino acids: CASSRDRKETQYF. The gene calls are TRBV7-3 and TRBJ2-5, with 7 bases matching TRBD1. Germline V gives CDR1 SGHTA, CDR2 FQGTGA. CDR3 length equals 13 residues. Trimming took 5 bases from V and 3 from J; bases not matched to a gene: 3.

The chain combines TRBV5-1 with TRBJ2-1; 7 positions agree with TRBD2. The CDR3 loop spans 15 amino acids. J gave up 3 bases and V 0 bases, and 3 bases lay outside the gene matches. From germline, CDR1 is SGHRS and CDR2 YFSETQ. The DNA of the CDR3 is TGCGCCAGCAGCTTGGCCGGGACTAACTACAATGAGCAGTTCTTC. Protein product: CASSLAGTNYNEQFF.

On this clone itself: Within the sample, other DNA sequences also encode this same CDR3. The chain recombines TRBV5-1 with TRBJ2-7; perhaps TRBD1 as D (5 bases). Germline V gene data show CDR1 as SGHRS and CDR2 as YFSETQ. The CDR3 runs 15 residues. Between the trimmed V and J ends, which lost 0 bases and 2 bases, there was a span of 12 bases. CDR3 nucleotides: TGCGCCAGCAGCTTGGCCTCAGGGTATCCCTACGAGCAGTACTTC. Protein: CASSLASGYPYEQYF. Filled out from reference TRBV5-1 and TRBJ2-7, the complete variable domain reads KAGVTQTPRYLIKTRGQQVTLSCSPISGHRSVSWYQQTPGQGLQFLFEYFSETQRNKGNFPGRFSGRQFSNSRSEMNVSTLELGDSALYLCASSLASGYPYEQYFGPGTRLTVT.

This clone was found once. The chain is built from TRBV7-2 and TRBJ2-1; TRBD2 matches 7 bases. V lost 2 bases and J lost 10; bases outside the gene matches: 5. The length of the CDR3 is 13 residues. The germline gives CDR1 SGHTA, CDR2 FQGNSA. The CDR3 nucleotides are TGTGCCAGCAGCTTAATTCGGGGAGGGGAGCAGTTCTTC. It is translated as CASSLIRGGEQFF.

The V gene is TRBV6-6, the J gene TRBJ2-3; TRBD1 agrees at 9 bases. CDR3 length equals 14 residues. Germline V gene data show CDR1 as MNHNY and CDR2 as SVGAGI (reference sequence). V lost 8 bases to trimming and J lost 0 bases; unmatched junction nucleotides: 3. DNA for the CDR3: TGTGCCAGCCACAGGGGGCAAAGCACAGATACGCAGTATTTT. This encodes CASHRGQSTDTQYF.

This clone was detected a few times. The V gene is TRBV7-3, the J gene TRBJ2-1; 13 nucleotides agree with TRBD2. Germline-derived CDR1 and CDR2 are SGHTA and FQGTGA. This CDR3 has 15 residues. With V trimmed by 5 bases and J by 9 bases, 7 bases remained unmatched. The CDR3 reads CASSRGLAGWGEQFF. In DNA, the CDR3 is TGTGCCAGCAGCCGGGGACTAGCGGGATGGGGTGAGCAGTTCTTC.

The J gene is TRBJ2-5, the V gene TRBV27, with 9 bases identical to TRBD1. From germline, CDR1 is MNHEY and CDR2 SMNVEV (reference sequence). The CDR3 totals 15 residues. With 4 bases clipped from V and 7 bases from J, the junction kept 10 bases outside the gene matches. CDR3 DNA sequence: TGTGCCAGCAGTTACGGGTCGACAGGGGGAGGGACCCAGTACTTC. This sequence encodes CASSYGSTGGGTQYF.

The CDR3 DNA reads as TGTGCCAGCTCACCCCTCCAGGGAGGGTCTGGCAATGAGCAGTTCTTC. Residues: CASSPLQGGSGNEQFF. The chain recombines TRBV18 with TRBJ2-1, with 7 bases matching TRBD2. The J segment lost 6 bases and the V segment lost 3 bases, leaving 11 bases of the junction unmatched. The CDR3 consists of 16 residues. In germline, CDR1 is KGHSH, CDR2 LQKENI.

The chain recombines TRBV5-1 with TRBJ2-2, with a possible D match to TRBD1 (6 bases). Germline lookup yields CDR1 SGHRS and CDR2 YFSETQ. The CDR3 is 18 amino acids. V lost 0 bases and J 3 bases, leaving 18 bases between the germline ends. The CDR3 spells CASSLDPNRDSDTGELFF. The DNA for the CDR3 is TGCGCCAGCAGCTTGGACCCAAACAGGGATTCGGACACCGGGGAGCTGTTTTTT.

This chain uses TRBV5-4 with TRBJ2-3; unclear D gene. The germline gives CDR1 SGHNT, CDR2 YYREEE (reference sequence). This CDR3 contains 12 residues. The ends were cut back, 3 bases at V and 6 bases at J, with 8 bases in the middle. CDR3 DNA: TGTGCCAGCAGCTCCCGGTTGGATACGCAGTATTTT. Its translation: CASSSRLDTQYF.

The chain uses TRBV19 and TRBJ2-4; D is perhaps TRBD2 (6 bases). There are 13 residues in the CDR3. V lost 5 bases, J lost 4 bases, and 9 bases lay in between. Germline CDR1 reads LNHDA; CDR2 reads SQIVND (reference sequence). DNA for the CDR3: TGTGCCAGTAGTTCGGACTATAAAAACATTCAGTACTTC. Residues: CASSSDYKNIQYF.

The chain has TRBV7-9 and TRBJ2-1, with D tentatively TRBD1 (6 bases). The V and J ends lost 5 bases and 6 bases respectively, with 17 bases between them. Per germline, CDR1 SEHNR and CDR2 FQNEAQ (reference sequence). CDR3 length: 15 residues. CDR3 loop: CASSNTGPLGNEQFF. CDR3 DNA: TGTGCCAGCAGCAATACAGGGCCCCTAGGCAATGAGCAGTTCTTC.

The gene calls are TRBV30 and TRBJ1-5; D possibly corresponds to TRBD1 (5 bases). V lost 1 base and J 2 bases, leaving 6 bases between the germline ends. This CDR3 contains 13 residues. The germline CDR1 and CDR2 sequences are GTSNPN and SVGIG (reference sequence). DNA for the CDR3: TGTGCCTGGAGTGCGGGGGGCAATCAGCCCCAGCATTTT. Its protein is CAWSAGGNQPQHF.

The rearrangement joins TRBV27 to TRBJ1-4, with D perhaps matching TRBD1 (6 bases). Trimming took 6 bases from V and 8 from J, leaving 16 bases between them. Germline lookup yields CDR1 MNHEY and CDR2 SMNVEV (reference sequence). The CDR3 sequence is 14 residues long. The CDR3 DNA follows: TGTGCCAGCAGACTACAGGGCGCCGGGGAAAAACTGTTTTTT. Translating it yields CASRLQGAGEKLFF.

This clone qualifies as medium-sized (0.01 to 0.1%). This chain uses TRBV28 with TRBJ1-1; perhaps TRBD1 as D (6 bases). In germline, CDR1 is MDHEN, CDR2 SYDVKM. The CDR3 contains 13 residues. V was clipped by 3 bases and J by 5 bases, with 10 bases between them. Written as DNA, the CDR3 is TGTGCCAGCAGTTTGGTAGGGGGAACTGAAGCTTTCTTT. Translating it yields CASSLVGGTEAFF.

For the CDR3, the DNA is TGTGCCAGCAGCGTAGCGCCAGGGCCCGGGGAGCTGTTTTTT. Amino acids: CASSVAPGPGELFF. The chain has TRBV9 and TRBJ2-2; tentatively, D is TRBD1 (5 bases). V was shortened by 0 bases and J by 6 bases, with 9 bases between the two germline ends. This CDR3 has 14 amino acids. CDR1 is SGDLS and CDR2 is YYNGEE in the germline V gene.

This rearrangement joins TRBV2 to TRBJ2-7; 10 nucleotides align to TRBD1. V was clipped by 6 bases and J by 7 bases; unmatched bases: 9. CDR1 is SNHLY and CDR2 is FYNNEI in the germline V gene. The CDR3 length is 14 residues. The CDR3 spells CASRRDRGGREQYF. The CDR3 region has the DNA TGTGCCAGCAGACGGGACAGGGGAGGGAGGGAGCAGTACTTC.

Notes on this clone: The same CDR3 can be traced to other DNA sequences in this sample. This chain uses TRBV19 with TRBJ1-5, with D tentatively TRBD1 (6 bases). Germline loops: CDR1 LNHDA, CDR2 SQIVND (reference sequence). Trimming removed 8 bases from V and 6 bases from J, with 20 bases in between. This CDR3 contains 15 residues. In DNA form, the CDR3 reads TGTGCCAGTCATAGCCCGGACAGTCGCCCTCAGCCCCAGCATTTT. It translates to CASHSPDSRPQPQHF.

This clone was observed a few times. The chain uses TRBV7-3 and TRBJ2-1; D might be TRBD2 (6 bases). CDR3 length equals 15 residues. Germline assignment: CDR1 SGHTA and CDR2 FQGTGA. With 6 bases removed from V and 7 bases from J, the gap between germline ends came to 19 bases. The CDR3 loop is CASSTVEGGRNEQFF. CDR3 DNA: TGTGCCAGCAGTACCGTGGAGGGTGGGCGAAATGAGCAGTTCTTC.

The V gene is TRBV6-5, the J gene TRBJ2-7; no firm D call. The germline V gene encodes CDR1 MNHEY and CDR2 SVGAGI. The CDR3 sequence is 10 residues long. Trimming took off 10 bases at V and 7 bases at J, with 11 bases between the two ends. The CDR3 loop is CATLHREQYF. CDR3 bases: TGTGCCACCCTGCATCGGGAGCAGTACTTC.